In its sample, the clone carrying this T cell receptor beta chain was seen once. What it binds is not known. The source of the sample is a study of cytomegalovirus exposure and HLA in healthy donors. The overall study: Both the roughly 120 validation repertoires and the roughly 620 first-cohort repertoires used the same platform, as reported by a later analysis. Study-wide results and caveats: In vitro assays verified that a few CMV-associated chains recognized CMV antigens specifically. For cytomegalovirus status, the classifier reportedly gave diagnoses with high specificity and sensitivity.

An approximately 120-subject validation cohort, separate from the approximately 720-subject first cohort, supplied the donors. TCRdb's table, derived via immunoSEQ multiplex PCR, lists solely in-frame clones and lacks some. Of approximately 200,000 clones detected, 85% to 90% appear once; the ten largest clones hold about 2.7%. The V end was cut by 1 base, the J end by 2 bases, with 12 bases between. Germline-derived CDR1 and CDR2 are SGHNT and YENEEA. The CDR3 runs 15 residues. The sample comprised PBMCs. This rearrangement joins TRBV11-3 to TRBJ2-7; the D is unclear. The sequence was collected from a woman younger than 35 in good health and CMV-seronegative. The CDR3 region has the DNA TGTGCCAGCAGCTTAGGCGGCGGCCTAACCTACGAGCAGTACTTC. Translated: CASSLGGGLTYEQYF.